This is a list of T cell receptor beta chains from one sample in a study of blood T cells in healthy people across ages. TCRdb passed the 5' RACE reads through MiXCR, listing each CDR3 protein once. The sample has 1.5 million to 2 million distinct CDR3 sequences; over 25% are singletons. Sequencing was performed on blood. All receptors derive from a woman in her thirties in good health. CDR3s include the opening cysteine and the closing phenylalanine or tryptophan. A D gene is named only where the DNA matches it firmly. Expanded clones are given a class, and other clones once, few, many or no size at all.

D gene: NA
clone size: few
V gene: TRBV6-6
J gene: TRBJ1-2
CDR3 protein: CASSYDPGYGYTF
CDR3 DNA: TGTGCCAGCAGTTATGACCCGGGCTATGGCTACACCTTC

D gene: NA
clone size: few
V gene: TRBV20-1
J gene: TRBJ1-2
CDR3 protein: CSAGKNWGYTF
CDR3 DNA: TGCAGTGCTGGAAAAAATTGGGGCTACACCTTC

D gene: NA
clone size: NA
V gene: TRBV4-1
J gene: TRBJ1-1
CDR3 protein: CASSPTWGGNTEAFF
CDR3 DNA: TGCGCCAGCAGCCCCACGTGGGGTGGGAACACTGAAGCTTTCTTT

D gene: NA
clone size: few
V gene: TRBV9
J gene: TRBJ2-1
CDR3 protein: CASSERTGHNEQFF
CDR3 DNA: TGTGCCAGCAGCGAGCGGACCGGGCACAATGAGCAGTTCTTC

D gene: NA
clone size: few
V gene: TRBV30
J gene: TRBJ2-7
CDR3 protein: CAWSKGGYEQYF
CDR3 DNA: TGTGCCTGGAGTAAAGGGGGTTACGAGCAGTACTTC

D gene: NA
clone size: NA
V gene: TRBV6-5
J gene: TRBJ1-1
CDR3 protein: CASSSQTGGGNTQAFF
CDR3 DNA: TGTGCCAGCAGTTCGCAGACGGGCGGGGGGAACACTCAAGCTTTCTTT

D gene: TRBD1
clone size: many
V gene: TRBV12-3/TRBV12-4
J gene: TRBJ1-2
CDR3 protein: CASSPPGQHTGYTF
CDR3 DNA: TGTGCCAGCAGTCCGCCGGGACAGCACACGGGCTACACCTTC

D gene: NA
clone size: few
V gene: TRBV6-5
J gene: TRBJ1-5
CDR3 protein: CASRTQSNQPQHF
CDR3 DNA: TGTGCCAGCAGGACACAGAGCAATCAGCCCCAGCATTTT

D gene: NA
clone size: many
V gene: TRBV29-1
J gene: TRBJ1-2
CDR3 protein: CSVFGTPPNYGYTF
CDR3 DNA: TGCAGCGTTTTTGGGACACCTCCTAACTATGGCTACACCTTC

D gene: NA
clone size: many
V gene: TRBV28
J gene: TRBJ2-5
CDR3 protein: CASTSQETQYF
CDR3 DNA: TGTGCCAGCACCAGCCAAGAGACCCAGTACTTC

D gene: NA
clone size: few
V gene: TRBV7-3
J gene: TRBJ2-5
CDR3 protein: CTSSFHSGQGEQYF
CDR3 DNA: TGTACCAGCAGCTTCCACTCGGGCCAGGGAGAGCAGTACTTC

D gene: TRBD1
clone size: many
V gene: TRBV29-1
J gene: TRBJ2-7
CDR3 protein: CSVDADRAPYEQYF
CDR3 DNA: TGCAGCGTTGATGCGGACAGGGCCCCCTACGAGCAGTACTTC

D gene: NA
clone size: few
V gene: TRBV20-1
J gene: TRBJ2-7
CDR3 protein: CSATKVGNEQYF
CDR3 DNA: TGCAGTGCTACCAAAGTGGGCAATGAGCAGTACTTC

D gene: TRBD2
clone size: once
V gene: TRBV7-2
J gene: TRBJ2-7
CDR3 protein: CATGLAGFYEQYF
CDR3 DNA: TGTGCCACCGGACTAGCGGGTTTTTACGAGCAGTACTTC

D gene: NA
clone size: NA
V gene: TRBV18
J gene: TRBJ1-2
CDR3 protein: CASSQLSGQTYRDYTF
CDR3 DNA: TGTGCCAGCTCACAACTATCCGGACAGACCTATAGGGACTACACCTTC

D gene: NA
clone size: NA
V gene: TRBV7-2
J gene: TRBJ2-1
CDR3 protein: CASSYERETVNNEQFF
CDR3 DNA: TGTGCCAGCAGCTACGAACGAGAGACTGTAAACAATGAGCAGTTCTTC

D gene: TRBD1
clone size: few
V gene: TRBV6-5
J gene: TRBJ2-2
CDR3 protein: CASSFWTGAAGELFF
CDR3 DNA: TGTGCCAGCAGTTTTTGGACAGGCGCGGCCGGGGAGCTGTTTTTT

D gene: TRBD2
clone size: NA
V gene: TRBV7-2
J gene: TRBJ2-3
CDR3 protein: CASSSGLAGGPPTSADTQYF
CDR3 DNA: TGTGCCAGCAGCTCGGGACTAGCGGGGGGGCCCCCCACTTCGGCAGATACGCAGTATTTT

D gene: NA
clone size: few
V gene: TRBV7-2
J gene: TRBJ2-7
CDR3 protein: CASSFSRSNSYEQYF
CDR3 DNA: TGTGCCAGCAGCTTTTCGAGGTCTAACTCCTACGAGCAGTACTTC

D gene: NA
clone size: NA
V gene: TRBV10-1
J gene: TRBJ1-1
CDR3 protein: CASSSPEDQKAFF
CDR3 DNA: TGCGCCAGCAGTTCGCCGGAGGACCAAAAAGCTTTCTTT

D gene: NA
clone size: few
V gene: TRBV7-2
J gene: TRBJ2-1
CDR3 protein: CASSTDWGVDEQFF
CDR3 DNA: TGTGCCAGCAGCACGGACTGGGGAGTAGATGAGCAGTTCTTC

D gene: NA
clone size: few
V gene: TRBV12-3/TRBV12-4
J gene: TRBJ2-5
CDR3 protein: CASSLGLAVNGQYF
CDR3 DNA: TGTGCCAGCAGTCTAGGCTTAGCGGTGAATGGGCAGTACTTC

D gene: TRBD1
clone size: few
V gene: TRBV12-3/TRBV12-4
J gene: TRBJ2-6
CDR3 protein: CASSEPGQGPGANVLTF
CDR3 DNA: TGTGCCAGCAGCGAGCCGGGACAGGGACCTGGGGCCAACGTCCTGACTTTC

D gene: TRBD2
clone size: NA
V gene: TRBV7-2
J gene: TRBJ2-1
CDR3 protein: CASSSPGGSGNEQFF
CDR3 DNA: TGTGCCAGCAGCTCCCCCGGCGGGAGTGGCAATGAGCAGTTCTTC

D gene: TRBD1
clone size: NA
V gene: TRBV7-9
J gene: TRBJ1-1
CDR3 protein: CASSLGGQGSGTEAFF
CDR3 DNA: TGTGCCAGCAGCTTGGGGGGACAGGGGAGCGGCACTGAAGCTTTCTTT

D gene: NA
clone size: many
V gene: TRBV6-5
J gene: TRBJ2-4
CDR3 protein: CASSYVKGFGNIQYF
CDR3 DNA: TGTGCCAGCAGTTACGTGAAGGGTTTCGGAAACATTCAGTACTTC

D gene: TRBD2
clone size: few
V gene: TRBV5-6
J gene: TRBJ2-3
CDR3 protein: CASSSPVASGGTDTQYF
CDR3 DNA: TGTGCCAGCAGCTCCCCAGTGGCTAGCGGGGGCACAGATACGCAGTATTTT

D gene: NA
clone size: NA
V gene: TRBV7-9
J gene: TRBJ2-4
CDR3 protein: CATQAEGGTWNIQYF
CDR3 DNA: TGTGCCACTCAAGCGGAGGGGGGAACGTGGAACATTCAGTACTTC

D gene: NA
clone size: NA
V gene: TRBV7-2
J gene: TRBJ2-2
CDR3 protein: CASSSRYAGELFF
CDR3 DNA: TGTGCCAGCAGCTCCCGATATGCCGGGGAGCTGTTTTTT